This TCR beta chain was captured in a study of T cell repertoires in cytomegalovirus infection. The V end lost 7 bases, the J end lost 2 bases, and 12 bases lay between the germline ends. Looked up from germline, CDR1 is LGHNT and CDR2 is FRNRAP. The CDR3 covers 13 residues. TCRdb analysed the reads with MiXCR anew, one entry per CDR3 protein. The repertoire includes 85,000 to 120,000 distinct CDR3 sequences, 15% to 20% of them detected once, and around 8.5% sits in the top ten. The genes are TRBV12-5 and TRBJ2-7; D unclear. Specimen: PBMCs. The TCR originated in a human donor in good health (CMV status not recorded). Some clones in this sample may be carry-over from other donors' samples. The CDR3 region has the DNA TGTGCTAGTGTTCACAGCTTTACCTACGAGCAGTACTTC. Translated: CASVHSFTYEQYF.